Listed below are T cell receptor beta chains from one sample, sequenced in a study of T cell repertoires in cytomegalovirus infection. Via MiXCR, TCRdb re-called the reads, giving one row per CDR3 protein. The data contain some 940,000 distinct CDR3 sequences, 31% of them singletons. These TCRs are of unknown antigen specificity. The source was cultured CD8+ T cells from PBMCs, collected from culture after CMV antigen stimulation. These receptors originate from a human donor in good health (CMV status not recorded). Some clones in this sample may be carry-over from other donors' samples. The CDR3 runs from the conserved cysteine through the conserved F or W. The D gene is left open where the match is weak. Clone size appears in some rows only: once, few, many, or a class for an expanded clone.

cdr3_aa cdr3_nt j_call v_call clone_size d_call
CASSETSVADTQYF TGTGCCAGCAGTGAAACTAGCGTAGCAGATACGCAGTATTTT TRBJ2-3 TRBV6-1 NA TRBD2
CASSQGPTSGGVGGEQFF TGTGCCAGCAGCCAAGGACCCACTAGCGGGGGGGTTGGGGGTGAGCAGTTCTTC TRBJ2-1 TRBV4-2 NA TRBD2
CASSSDGISPLHF TGTGCCAGCAGCTCGGACGGAATTTCACCCCTCCACTTT TRBJ1-6 TRBV7-9 few NA
CASSGGSNTGELFF TGTGCCAGCAGTGGGGGGTCGAACACCGGGGAGCTGTTTTTT TRBJ2-2 TRBV6-5 few NA
CASSLGSPSYEQYF TGTGCCAGCAGCTTAGGGTCACCTTCCTACGAGCAGTACTTC TRBJ2-7 TRBV7-6 few NA
CASSDEAAYITDTQYF TGTGCCAGCAGTGATGAGGCAGCCTACATCACAGATACGCAGTATTTT TRBJ2-3 TRBV2 few NA
CASGLNRGHEQFF TGTGCTAGTGGTTTGAACAGGGGGCACGAGCAGTTCTTC TRBJ2-1 TRBV12-5 few TRBD1
CASSLTQGGPYEQYF TGCGCCAGCAGCCTCACACAGGGAGGGCCCTACGAGCAGTACTTC TRBJ2-7 TRBV4-1 few NA
CAGSDEQGMLNTEAFF TGTGCCGGTAGTGACGAACAGGGGATGTTGAACACTGAAGCTTTCTTT TRBJ1-1 TRBV19 NA TRBD1
CASSSISRGVTQYF TGTGCCAGCAGTTCTATCTCTCGGGGGGTGACCCAGTACTTC TRBJ2-5 TRBV28 few TRBD2
CAISGGRQGDTDTQYF TGTGCCATCAGTGGAGGACGACAGGGCGACACAGATACGCAGTATTTT TRBJ2-3 TRBV10-3 NA TRBD1
CSVEVEDGITDTQYF TGCAGCGTTGAAGTTGAGGACGGGATCACAGATACGCAGTATTTT TRBJ2-3 TRBV29-1 NA NA
CASSLGVPGTEAFF TGTGCCAGCAGCTTAGGAGTCCCGGGCACTGAAGCTTTCTTT TRBJ1-1 TRBV7-9 NA NA
CSVAGRGTDTQYF TGCAGCGTTGCGGGCAGGGGCACAGATACGCAGTATTTT TRBJ2-3 TRBV29-1 NA NA
CASRAGGDYEQYF TGTGCCAGCAGAGCAGGGGGCGACTACGAGCAGTACTTC TRBJ2-7 TRBV12-3/TRBV12-4 NA TRBD1
CASSVGGGPDTF TGTGCCAGCAGCGTAGGAGGGGGTCCGGACACCTTC TRBJ1-2 TRBV9 NA NA
CASSSPDGATGELFF TGTGCCAGCAGCTCCCCGGACGGAGCCACCGGGGAGCTGTTTTTT TRBJ2-2 TRBV7-9 few NA
CASRGGGSEAFF TGTGCCAGCAGGGGCGGAGGTTCTGAAGCTTTCTTT TRBJ1-1 TRBV14 NA NA
CASSLGPSPAYNEQFF TGTGCCAGCAGCTTAGGGCCTAGCCCTGCCTACAATGAGCAGTTCTTC TRBJ2-1 TRBV7-6 NA NA
CASSHSVSGGPRSYNEQFF TGTGCCAGCAGCCATAGCGTTTCGGGGGGGCCACGCTCCTACAATGAGCAGTTCTTC TRBJ2-1 TRBV3-1 NA TRBD2